The rows below give T cell receptor beta chains drawn from one sample of a study of CD4 and CD8 cells across lung adenocarcinoma regions. TCRdb independently ran MiXCR on the PCR reads; one entry per CDR3 protein. The sample has approximately 9,000 distinct CDR3 sequences, approximately 53% seen once; the top ten hold roughly 43%. Sequencing was carried out using CD8+ T cells from the margin of a lung tumor. The source of these receptors is a female donor with lung adenocarcinoma. The CD4 and CD8 labels of this study may be unreliable. Both conserved end residues are part of each CDR3. The D gene is left open where the match is weak. Not all rows give a size; the values are once, few, many and, for expanded clones, a class.

j_gene,abundance,v_gene,d_gene,len,CDR3nt,CDR3aa
TRBJ2-3,-,TRBV6-1,TRBD2,21,TGTGCCAGCAGCACGGTACCAACAGGGACTAGCGGGAGTTGGGTCACAGATACGCAGTATTTT,CASSTVPTGTSGSWVTDTQYF
TRBJ2-5,-,TRBV4-1,TRBD2,15,TGCGCCAGCAGCCAAGAACAGCGGGGAGGGGAGACCCAGTATTTC,CASSQEQRGGETQYF
TRBJ2-3,-,TRBV20-1,TRBD2,15,TGCAGTGCTGGGGACGGGGGAGGGGACCTAGATACCCAGTATTTT,CSAGDGGGDLDTQYF
TRBJ1-1,many,TRBV10-1,TRBD1,13,TGCGCCAGCAGCGGACAGGGGGGGACTGAAGCTTTCTTT,CASSGQGGTEAFF
TRBJ2-7,few,TRBV25-1,-,11,TGTGCCAGCAGACTATCGTACGAGCAGTACTTC,CASRLSYEQYF
TRBJ2-1,large,TRBV25-1,TRBD1,13,TGTGCCAGCAGCATACAGGGGGTAAAAGAGCAGTTCTTC,CASSIQGVKEQFF
TRBJ2-5,-,TRBV7-8,TRBD2,13,TGTGCCAGTGGGACTAGCGGGAAAGAGACCCAGTACTTC,CASGTSGKETQYF
TRBJ2-1,-,TRBV18,-,13,TGTGCCAGCTCACCAACCGGGAGCACTGAGCAGTTCTTC,CASSPTGSTEQFF
TRBJ2-3,-,TRBV27,TRBD2,13,TGTGCCAGCACCCCGACTAGCACAAATACGCAGTATTTT,CASTPTSTNTQYF
TRBJ2-5,-,TRBV6-1,-,15,TGTGCCAGGGGGGGCGGGAGCGGTGCCAAAAAGACCCAGTACTTC,CARGGGSGAKKTQYF
TRBJ2-3,-,TRBV27,-,16,TGTGCCAGCAGTTTAAAGGGGCACTGGGCCAAAGACATTCAGTATTTT,CASSLKGHWAKDIQYF
TRBJ2-4,-,TRBV10-3,-,14,TGTGCCACCAAGGTCCCGGGACGGGCCAACATTCAGTACTTC,CATKVPGRANIQYF
TRBJ2-3,-,TRBV30,-,15,TGTGCCTGGAGGGACCTCACGAGGGTCACAGATACGCAGTATTTT,CAWRDLTRVTDTQYF
TRBJ2-2,-,TRBV27,-,15,TGTGCCAGCAGTTGGGGTCCTTCGAACACCGGGGAGCTGTTTTTT,CASSWGPSNTGELFF
TRBJ2-7,few,TRBV4-1,-,15,TGCGCCAGCAGCAGTACCACAGGGACCACCTACGAGCAGTACTTC,CASSSTTGTTYEQYF
TRBJ2-3,few,TRBV4-1,-,16,TGCGCCAGCAGCCCCCTCGAGGGCCCGTTCACAGATACGCAGTATTTT,CASSPLEGPFTDTQYF
TRBJ2-5,few,TRBV6-1,-,14,TGTGCCAGCAGTGACAGGCGGTACCAAGAGACCCAGTACTTC,CASSDRRYQETQYF
TRBJ2-1,few,TRBV6-5,-,12,TGTGCCAGCAGTTCAGAATACAATGAGCAGTTCTTC,CASSSEYNEQFF
TRBJ2-5,-,TRBV6-1,-,11,TGTGCCAGCTCCGCCGCGGAGACCCAGTACTTC,CASSAAETQYF
TRBJ2-3,many,TRBV12-3/TRBV12-4,TRBD1,18,TGTGCCAGCAGTTTTCCTGGGACAGGTTTTACTAGCACAGATACGCAGTATTTT,CASSFPGTGFTSTDTQYF
TRBJ2-5,few,TRBV27,-,11,TGTGCCAGCGGTCCTCCAGAGACCCAGTATTTC,CASGPPETQYF
TRBJ2-6,-,TRBV6-1,-,15,TGTGCCAGCAGTGAAGCAAACTCTGGGGCCAACGTCCTGACTTTC,CASSEANSGANVLTF
TRBJ2-7,-,TRBV27,-,15,TGTGCCAGCAGCTCCGGGCGGTCAGAAAAAAATACGCAGTACTTC,CASSSGRSEKNTQYF
TRBJ2-1,many,TRBV6-4,TRBD1,15,TGTGCCAGCAGTGACTGGGACAGGGGGCTCAATGAGCAGTTCTTC,CASSDWDRGLNEQFF
TRBJ2-5,medium-sized,TRBV7-2,TRBD1,13,TGTGCCAGCAGTCGAGACAGGGAAGAGACCCAGTACTTC,CASSRDREETQYF
TRBJ2-1,-,TRBV7-2,TRBD2,13,TGTGCCAGCAGCAGCGTGACGGGAGGATTGCCGTTCTTC,CASSSVTGGLPFF
TRBJ2-1,-,TRBV5-1,TRBD2,16,TGCGCCAGCAGCTCCCAAAGCGGGAGGGCAATCAATGAGCAGTTCTTC,CASSSQSGRAINEQFF
TRBJ2-3,-,TRBV6-1,-,17,TGTGCCAGCAGTAGAGACCCCACGGGCGGATACACAGATACGCAGTATTTT,CASSRDPTGGYTDTQYF
TRBJ2-3,few,TRBV5-1,TRBD1,17,TGCGCCAGCAGCTTGGCCCCGGGACAGGGGGCAGGAGATACGCAGTATTTT,CASSLAPGQGAGDTQYF
TRBJ2-7,-,TRBV7-6,TRBD2,14,TGTGCCAGCAGTAGCCCAACTATAGCGGGCGAGCAGTACTTC,CASSSPTIAGEQYF
TRBJ2-1,-,TRBV12-3/TRBV12-4,-,10,TGTGCCAGCGGACTAAATGAGCAGTTCTTC,CASGLNEQFF
TRBJ2-4,-,TRBV27,-,16,TGTGCCAGCGCAGAACAAGGACTCTCCGACCAAGAGATTCAGTACTTC,CASAEQGLSDQEIQYF
TRBJ1-6,-,TRBV27,-,14,TGTGCCAGCAGTCGTCGGGGCAGGAATTCACCCCTCCACTTT,CASSRRGRNSPLHF
TRBJ2-5,few,TRBV4-2,-,12,TGTGCCAGCAGCCCAGAATCGAAGACCCAGTACTTC,CASSPESKTQYF
TRBJ2-1,-,TRBV6-5,-,13,TGTGCCAGCAGTTACTCGGATTACAATGAGCAGTTCTTC,CASSYSDYNEQFF
TRBJ2-1,-,TRBV30,-,15,TGTGCCTGGACCGTAAACCGAATACCTGGCAGTGAGCAGTTCTTC,CAWTVNRIPGSEQFF
TRBJ2-7,few,TRBV6-1,-,11,TGTGCCAGCGCCCTGACCTACGAGCAGTACTTC,CASALTYEQYF
TRBJ2-3,-,TRBV27,-,15,TGTGCCAGGGGACGCCGGGGCAGGGGAACAGAGACCCAGTATTTT,CARGRRGRGTETQYF
TRBJ2-1,-,TRBV6-4,TRBD2,15,TGTGCCAGCAGTGACGGACTAGCGGGAGTCGATGAGCAGTTCTTC,CASSDGLAGVDEQFF
TRBJ2-1,-,TRBV5-1,-,14,TGCGCCAGCGCGGCAGGAACGGCGCTGAATGAGCAGTTCTTC,CASAAGTALNEQFF
TRBJ2-3,-,TRBV10-3,TRBD2,15,TGTGCCATCAAATATAGCGGGAGGGCCAAGAACACTCAGTACTTT,CAIKYSGRAKNTQYF
TRBJ2-4,many,TRBV15,-,12,TGTGCCACCAGCAGGGGAGGAGACATTCAGTACTTC,CATSRGGDIQYF